This T cell receptor beta chain was captured in a study of blood T cell repertoires in COVID-19. Adults between roughly 18 and 89 years of age took part from under 25 US areas. Participants' own reports of clinical history determined their cohort assignment. Assay used: immunoSEQ multiplex PCR; TCRdb lists only in-frame clones, some missing. The sample shows around 280,000 clones, 90% of them seen only once. This CDR3 spans 12 amino acids. V was shortened by 1 base and J by 10 bases, with 10 bases between the two germline ends. Germline-derived CDR1 and CDR2 are MGHDK and SYGVNS. V is TRBV25-1 and J is TRBJ1-2, with D unclear. Material for sequencing was PBMCs or T cells enriched from blood (not recorded which). This receptor was taken from a woman between 18 and 30 years old with acute COVID-19. The DNA of the CDR3 is TGTGCCAGCAGTGAATTTGGGGAGTCCTACACCTTC. This translates into CASSEFGESYTF.